One T cell receptor beta chain is described in this entry. What this receptor recognizes is not known. No base quality information exists; no much larger clone differs at one position. The treatment or condition label of this sample denotes: roughly 18 received Ad26.COV2.S at low or high dose, single or two shots; about 5 received placebo; per-sample allocation not given. Repertoires of vaccine and placebo recipients were sequenced from samples taken on day 63 after the first injection. Cohort 1b enrolled 20 to 30 adults aged 18-55 years at a single site in Boston, USA, between 29 July and 7 August 2020. Ad26.COV2.S was a replication-incompetent adenovirus type 26 vector expressing a prefusion-stabilized SARS-CoV-2 spike protein from the original Wuhan strain. The CDR3 covers 17 residues, taking in both the cysteine and the phenylalanine. Of the read, only the CDR3 DNA is kept; its 51 bases are in frame from base 1. V loses 0 bases, J loses 4 bases, and the germline ends lie 17 bases apart. The germline V gene supplies CDR1 SGHRS and CDR2 YFSETQ.

These data come from a study of Ad26.COV2.S vaccination and SARS-CoV-2 variants (TCRdb year 2021). For the wider study: Donors in the vaccine arm were drawn from COV1001, a phase I-IIa trial of Ad26.COV2.S in healthy adults that was multicentre, randomized, double-blind and placebo-controlled. Ad26.COV2.S was administered intramuscularly at 5 x 10^10 or 1 x 10^11 viral particles, either as a single shot or as two shots given 56 days apart. Sequencing of the TCRbeta repertoire served to evaluate the specificity and breadth of SARS-CoV-2-reactive T cell receptors following Ad26.COV2.S vaccination. A total of 32 samples were included in the TCR-sequenced set, comprising some 20 Ad26.COV2.S vaccine recipients, 5 placebo recipients and 8 SARS-CoV-2 convalescent individuals. Trial participants were randomized into five groups of five, in which low-dose or high-dose Ad26.COV2.S was given once or twice, or placebo was given on both occasions. Investigators remained blinded to trial group allocation during experiments and outcome assessment.

Broad study findings and their caveats: After vaccination, substantial breadth of spike-specific CD8+ and CD4+ T cell responses was reported. Non-spike TCR breadth was comparable between vaccine and placebo recipients, consistent with the vaccine containing only spike. The study was not powered for comparison of responses between vaccine doses or regimens. Spike-specific TCR breadth was higher in Ad26.COV2.S recipients than in placebo recipients (P = 0.0014). It was noted by the authors that total T cell responses may have been underestimated by the TCR breadth and depth analyses.

TCRbeta CDR3 regions were sequenced with the immunoSEQ Assay. After extraction, genomic DNA underwent amplification by bias-controlled multiplex PCR, followed by high-throughput sequencing. In the authors' own workflow: Collapsing and filtering of sequences were performed to quantify the absolute abundance of each unique TCRbeta CDR3 region. T cell fraction was estimated by normalization of TCRbeta template counts to usable DNA, with usable DNA being measured through amplification of reference genes present in all nucleated cells. Repertoire TCRs were annotated as SARS-CoV-2-specific when V gene, CDR3 amino acid sequence and J gene were exactly matched to a known reactive TCR set. The reference SARS-CoV-2 TCR set came from MIRA and was filtered for enrichment in COVID-19-positive ImmuneCODE repertoires, removing public or cross-reactive TCRs. Using the MIRA antigens, annotated TCRs were further analysed by specific ORF or by position within an ORF. Depth was the summed frequency of annotated unique rearrangements, while breadth was defined as annotated unique rearrangements over total unique productive rearrangements. Two-sided Wilcoxon rank-sum tests were applied when comparing TCR breadth between groups. In its TCRdb copy, this immuneACCESS table keeps in-frame sequences only and misses some clones. Where compared with another copy, unresolved V genes explain less than half of these, and the others have no known cause. For V, J and clone size, that table is used; D and trimming come from the DNA. The sample yields more than 300,000 clones; 86% were counted once. About 11% of the sample is held by the ten biggest clonotypes.

Recombination linked TRBV5-1 to TRBJ2-1; D gene: possibly TRBD1, on 5 matching bases. The material was peripheral blood, obtained in a trial of Ad26.COV2.S vaccine versus placebo. The origin of this receptor is a person between 18 and 60 years old who received the Ad26.COV2.S COVID-19 vaccine or a placebo. This receptor carries the CDR3 CASSLELSQGFYNEQFF. The DNA sequence is as follows: TGCGCCAGCAGCTTGGAATTGAGCCAGGGATTTTACAATGAGCAGTTCTTC.